This T cell receptor beta chain was observed in a study of glioma-infiltrating T cells after dendritic cell vaccination. Across the whole study: Patients had newly diagnosed or recurrent glioblastoma and received dendritic cell vaccines. Treatment, given 2003 to 2012, was autologous tumor lysate-pulsed dendritic cell vaccination.

Germline V gives CDR1 SGDLS, CDR2 YYNGEE. Deletions cut 0 bases from V and 5 bases from J, with 12 bases between. The CDR3 covers 15 residues. Selection required adequate fresh-frozen tumor tissue plus more than two years' survival data. Amplification used 60 V beta primers and 13 J beta primers. Sequenced by immunoSEQ multiplex PCR; TCRdb stores in-frame clones only, minus some. Of tens of thousands of clones listed, approximately 90% are singletons. Specimen: blood, collected before dendritic cell vaccination. V gene TRBV9 combines with J gene TRBJ2-1; D perhaps matches TRBD1 (5 bases). This receptor was identified in a human donor with glioblastoma. This CDR3 reads CASSVDNRGNNEQFF. The DNA for the CDR3 is TGTGCCAGCAGCGTAGATAATAGGGGCAACAATGAGCAGTTCTTC.